A selection of T cell receptor beta chains follows, all from one sample in a study of shared clonotypes between healthy human individuals. Assay used: immunoSEQ multiplex PCR; TCRdb lists only in-frame clones, some missing. The profile shows about 380,000 clones, 96% of them singletons. Sequencing input: memory CD8+ T cells sorted from blood. The receptors derive from a man in his thirties or forties in good health. Each CDR3 is given without its conserved first and last residue. Each record gives: J gene, V gene, CDR3 protein.

TRBJ2-3 TRBV11-2 ASSPRDREGDTQY
TRBJ2-7 TRBV20-1 SAIRDYEQY
TRBJ2-1 TRBV12-5 ASGFIPLAGGPTNEQF
TRBJ1-2 TRBV6-1 ASSEAGLGYT
TRBJ1-5 TRBV6-5 ASSYQAGQPQH
TRBJ2-5 TRBV2 ASKLAYLQETQY
TRBJ1-1 TRBV5-4 ASSSPGLNTEAF
TRBJ2-4 TRBV4-1 ASSQGPGLSGIQY
TRBJ1-1 TRBV18 ASSRTETNTEAF
TRBJ2-2 TRBV7-8 ASSLTRLPNTGELF
TRBJ1-4 TRBV5-4 ASSEYRGRANEKLF
TRBJ2-3 TRBV27 ASSLARHLTDTQY
TRBJ1-2 TRBV4-1 ASSQRGQGDDGYT
TRBJ1-2 TRBV30 AWSRDRVGYT
TRBJ1-1 TRBV19 ASTGNTEAF
TRBJ2-1 TRBV19 ASSRGGLAGLEQF
TRBJ2-5 TRBV6-4 ASWRTGQETQY
TRBJ2-5 TRBV11-2 ASSLGTSGRETQY
TRBJ2-5 TRBV25-1 ASSELFQETQY
TRBJ2-3 TRBV10-3 ANSVGDTQY
TRBJ2-6 TRBV4-1 ASSQGGGVLT
TRBJ1-3 TRBV28 ASSQQPKNTIY
TRBJ2-5 TRBV5-6 ASGRVGREETQY
TRBJ1-6 TRBV6-6 ASNAGRFNSPLH
TRBJ1-5 TRBV19 ASSIVGTLSNQPQH
TRBJ2-7 TRBV5-4 ASSLASGGPGEQY
TRBJ1-5 TRBV6-5 ASRQLGQHQPQH
TRBJ1-3 TRBV12-5 ASSKSGADTIY
TRBJ2-2 TRBV2 ASSGPRLTGELF
TRBJ2-7 TRBV6-1 ASRDRGRYEQY
TRBJ1-2 TRBV7-3 ASSLIWAPRSHYGYT
TRBJ1-5 TRBV7-9 ASSSQGGNQPQH
TRBJ2-7 TRBV28 ASSRDRGSYEQY
TRBJ2-7 TRBV30 AWSLAGGPEQY
TRBJ2-3 TRBV27 ASSFGATQY
TRBJ2-4 TRBV20-1 SRSEGNIQY
TRBJ2-2 TRBV6-5 ASNPRANTGELF
TRBJ2-3 TRBV19 ASSRMWTDTQY
TRBJ2-1 TRBV10-1 ASSDKLTGHGEQF
TRBJ2-7 TRBV5-1 ASSHRPPDLTSEAPRQY
TRBJ2-1 TRBV4-2 ASSQSNRDVYYNEQF
TRBJ2-5 TRBV29-1 SVPLAQETQY
TRBJ2-2 TRBV5-6 ASSLAGGRGYTGELF
TRBJ2-7 TRBV28 ASSLFREFHEQY
TRBJ2-3 TRBV7-2 ASRTSDTDTQY
TRBJ2-7 TRBV27 ASRRLAGGEYEQY
TRBJ2-2 TRBV7-3 ASSPGTPGELF